The clone carrying this T cell receptor beta chain came up a few times. Its antigen is still unknown. Germline CDR1 is MGHRA and CDR2 is YSYEKL. V lost 3 bases, J lost 2 bases, and 17 bases lay in between. CDR3 length equals 18 residues. This sample is part of a study of CD8+ T cells in alopecia areata. Study details: Each of the treated patients was given oral tofacitinib, 5 to 10 mg twice daily, for moderate-to-severe alopecia areata. The study, taken as a whole, reports: More clonal than normal scalp was lesional scalp, particularly alopecia totalis/universalis.

Reverse transcribed after extraction, RNA yielded cDNA as the sequencing template. Profiling relied on immunoSEQ multiplex PCR, and the TCRdb table lists in-frame clones only, not all of them. The sample carries 170,000 or so clones, around three fifths recorded once. Those with alopecia areata gave lesional scalp punch biopsies and peripheral blood. Both CD4+ and CD8+ T cells were separated by sorting PBMCs. This clonotype was obtained from a human donor with alopecia areata. V usage is TRBV4-1 and J usage is TRBJ2-6; D could derive from TRBD1 or TRBD2 (5 bases each). The sequenced sample was CD4+ T cells sorted from blood, obtained at week 0. CDR3 coding DNA: TGCGCCAGCAGCCAGGCCGGGACGGGCCGTGCTGGGGCCAACGTCCTGACTTTC. Translating gives CASSQAGTGRAGANVLTF.